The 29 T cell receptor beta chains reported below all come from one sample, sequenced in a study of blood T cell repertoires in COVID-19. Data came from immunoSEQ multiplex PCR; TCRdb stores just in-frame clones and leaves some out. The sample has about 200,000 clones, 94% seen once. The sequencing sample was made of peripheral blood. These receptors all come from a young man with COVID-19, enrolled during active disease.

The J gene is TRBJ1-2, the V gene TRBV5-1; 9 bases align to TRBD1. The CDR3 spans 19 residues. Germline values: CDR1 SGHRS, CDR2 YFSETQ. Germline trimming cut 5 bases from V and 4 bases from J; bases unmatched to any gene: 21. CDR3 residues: CASRSNPGQGSVRAYGYTF. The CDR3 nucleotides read TGCGCCAGCAGATCAAACCCGGGACAGGGTTCGGTAAGGGCCTATGGCTACACCTTC.

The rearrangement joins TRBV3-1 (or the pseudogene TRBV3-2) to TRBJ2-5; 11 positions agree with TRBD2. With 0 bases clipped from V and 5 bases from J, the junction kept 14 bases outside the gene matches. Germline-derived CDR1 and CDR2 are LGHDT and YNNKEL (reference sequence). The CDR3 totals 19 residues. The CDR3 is CASSQDNLAGGQGFETQYF. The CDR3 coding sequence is TGTGCCAGCAGCCAAGACAATTTAGCGGGGGGGCAGGGTTTTGAGACCCAGTACTTC.

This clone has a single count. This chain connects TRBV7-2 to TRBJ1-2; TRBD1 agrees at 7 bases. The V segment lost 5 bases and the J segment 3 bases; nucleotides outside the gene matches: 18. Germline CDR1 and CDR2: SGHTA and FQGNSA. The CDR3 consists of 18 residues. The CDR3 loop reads CASSARQGGVRPDYGYTF. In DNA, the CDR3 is TGTGCCAGCAGCGCCCGACAGGGCGGCGTAAGGCCCGACTATGGCTACACCTTC.

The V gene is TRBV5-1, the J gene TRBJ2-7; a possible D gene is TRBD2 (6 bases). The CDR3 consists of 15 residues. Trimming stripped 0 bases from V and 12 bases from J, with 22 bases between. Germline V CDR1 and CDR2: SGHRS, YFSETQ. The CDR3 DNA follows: TGCGCCAGCAGCTTGGGGTTGGGACTTTTTACGGAACGGTACTTC. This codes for CASSLGLGLFTERYF.

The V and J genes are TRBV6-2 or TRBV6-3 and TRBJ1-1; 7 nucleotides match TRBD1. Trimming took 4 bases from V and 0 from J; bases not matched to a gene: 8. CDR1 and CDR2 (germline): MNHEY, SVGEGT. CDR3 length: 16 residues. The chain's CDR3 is CASSSNAGTVNTEAFF. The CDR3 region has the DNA TGTGCCAGCAGTTCGAACGCCGGGACAGTGAACACTGAAGCTTTCTTT.

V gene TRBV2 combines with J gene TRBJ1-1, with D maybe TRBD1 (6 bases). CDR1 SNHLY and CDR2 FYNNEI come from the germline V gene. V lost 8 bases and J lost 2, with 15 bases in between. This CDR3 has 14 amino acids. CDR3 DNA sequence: TGTGCCAGCTCCAGGGGCAGGACTAACACTGAAGCTTTCTTT. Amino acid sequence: CASSRGRTNTEAFF.

As DNA, the CDR3 is TGCAGCGTAACCGGGACAGGGAGTTCTAATGAAAAACTGTTTTTT. This encodes CSVTGTGSSNEKLFF. The J gene is TRBJ1-4, the V gene TRBV29-1; TRBD1 matches 9 bases. The CDR3 consists of 15 residues. Per germline, CDR1 SQVTM and CDR2 ANQGSEA. Unmatched junction bases numbered 8, after V lost 6 bases and J lost 3 bases.

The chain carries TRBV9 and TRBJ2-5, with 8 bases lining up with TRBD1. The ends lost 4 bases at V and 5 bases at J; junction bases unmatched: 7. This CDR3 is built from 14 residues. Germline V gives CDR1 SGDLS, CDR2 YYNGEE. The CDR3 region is CASSHRTGSETQYF. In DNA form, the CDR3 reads TGTGCCAGCAGCCACCGGACAGGGTCGGAGACCCAGTACTTC. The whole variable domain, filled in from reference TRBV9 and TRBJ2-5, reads DSGVTQTPKHLITATGQRVTLRCSPRSGDLSVYWYQQSLDQGLQFLIQYYNGEERAKGNILERFSAQQFPDLHSELNLSSLELGDSALYFCASSHRTGSETQYFGPGTRLLVL.

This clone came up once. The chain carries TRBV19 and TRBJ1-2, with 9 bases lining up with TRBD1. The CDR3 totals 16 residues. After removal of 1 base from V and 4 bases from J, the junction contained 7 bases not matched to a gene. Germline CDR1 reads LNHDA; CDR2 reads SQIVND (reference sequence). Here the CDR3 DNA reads TGTGCCAGTAGTATAGTGACGGGACAGGGAACCTATGGCTACACCTTC. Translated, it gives CASSIVTGQGTYGYTF.

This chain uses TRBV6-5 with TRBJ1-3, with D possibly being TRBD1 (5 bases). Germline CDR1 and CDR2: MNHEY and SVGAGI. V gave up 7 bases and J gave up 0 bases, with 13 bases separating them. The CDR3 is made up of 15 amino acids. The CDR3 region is CASTPTASSGNTIYF. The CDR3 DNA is TGTGCCAGCACCCCGACAGCGAGCTCTGGAAACACCATATATTTT.

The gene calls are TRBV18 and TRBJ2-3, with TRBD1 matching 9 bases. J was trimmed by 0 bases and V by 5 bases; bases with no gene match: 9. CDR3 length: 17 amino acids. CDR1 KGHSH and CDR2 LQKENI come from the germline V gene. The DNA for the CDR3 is TGTGCCAGCTCATCCGGGACAGGGCGTCGTAGCACAGATACGCAGTATTTT. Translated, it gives CASSSGTGRRSTDTQYF.

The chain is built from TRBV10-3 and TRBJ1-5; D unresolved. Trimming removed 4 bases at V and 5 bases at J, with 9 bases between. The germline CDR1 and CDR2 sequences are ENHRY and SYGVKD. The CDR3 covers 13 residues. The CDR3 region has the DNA TGTGCCATCAGTGTGACTGAGGATCAGCCCCAGCATTTT. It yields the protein CAISVTEDQPQHF.

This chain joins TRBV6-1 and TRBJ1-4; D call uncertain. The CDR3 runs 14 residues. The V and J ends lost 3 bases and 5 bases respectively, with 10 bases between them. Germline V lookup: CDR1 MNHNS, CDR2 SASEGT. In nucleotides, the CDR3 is TGTGCCAGCAGTGACCCAGGCTCAAATGAAAAACTGTTTTTT. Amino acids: CASSDPGSNEKLFF.

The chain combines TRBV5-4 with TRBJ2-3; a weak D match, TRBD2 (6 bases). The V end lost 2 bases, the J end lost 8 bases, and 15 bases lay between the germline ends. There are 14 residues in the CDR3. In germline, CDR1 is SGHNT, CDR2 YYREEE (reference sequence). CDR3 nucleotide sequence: TGTGCCAGCAGCTTCGACTACCGACTAGTTACGCAGTATTTT. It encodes CASSFDYRLVTQYF. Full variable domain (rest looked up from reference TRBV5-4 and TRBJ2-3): ETGVTQSPTHLIKTRGQQVTLRCSSQSGHNTVSWYQQALGQGPQFIFQYYREEENGRGNFPPRFSGLQFPNYSSELNVNALELDDSALYLCASSFDYRLVTQYFGPGTRLTVL.

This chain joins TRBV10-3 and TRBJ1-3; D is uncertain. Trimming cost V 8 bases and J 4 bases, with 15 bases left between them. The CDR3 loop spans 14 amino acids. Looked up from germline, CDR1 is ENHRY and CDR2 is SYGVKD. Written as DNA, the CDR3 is TGTGCCATCGCGGCGAGGGTCGCCGGAAACACCATATATTTT. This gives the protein CAIAARVAGNTIYF.

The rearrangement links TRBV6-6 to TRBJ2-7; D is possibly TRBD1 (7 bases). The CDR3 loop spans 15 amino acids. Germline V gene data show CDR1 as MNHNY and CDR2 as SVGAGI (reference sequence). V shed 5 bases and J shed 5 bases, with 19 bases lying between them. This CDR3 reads CASSRPGDSANEQYF. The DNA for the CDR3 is TGTGCCAGCAGTCGACCGGGGGACAGCGCTAACGAGCAGTACTTC.

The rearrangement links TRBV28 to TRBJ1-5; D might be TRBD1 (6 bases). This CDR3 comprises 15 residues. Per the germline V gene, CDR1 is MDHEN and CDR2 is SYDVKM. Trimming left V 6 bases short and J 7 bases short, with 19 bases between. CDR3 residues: CASRIRTARGQPQHF. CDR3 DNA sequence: TGTGCCAGCAGAATAAGGACAGCGAGGGGGCAGCCCCAGCATTTT.

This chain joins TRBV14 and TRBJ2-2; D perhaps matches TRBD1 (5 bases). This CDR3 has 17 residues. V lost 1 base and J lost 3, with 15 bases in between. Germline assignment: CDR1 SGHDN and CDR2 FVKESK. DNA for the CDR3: TGTGCCAGCAGCCAAGTTTGGCAGGGAAAGGACACCGGGGAGCTGTTTTTT. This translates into CASSQVWQGKDTGELFF.

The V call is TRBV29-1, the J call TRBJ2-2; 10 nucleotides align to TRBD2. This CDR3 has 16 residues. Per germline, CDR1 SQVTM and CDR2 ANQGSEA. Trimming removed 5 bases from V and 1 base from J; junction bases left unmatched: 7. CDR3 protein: CSVWERGGVNTGELFF. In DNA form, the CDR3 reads TGCAGCGTTTGGGAGCGGGGGGGCGTGAACACCGGGGAGCTGTTTTTT.

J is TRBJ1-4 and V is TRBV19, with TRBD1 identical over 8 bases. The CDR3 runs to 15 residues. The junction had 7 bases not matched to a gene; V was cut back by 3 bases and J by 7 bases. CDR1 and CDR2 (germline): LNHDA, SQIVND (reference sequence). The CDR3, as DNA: TGTGCCAGTAGTATCTGGAGCAGGGGGCCTGAAAAACTGTTTTTT. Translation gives CASSIWSRGPEKLFF.

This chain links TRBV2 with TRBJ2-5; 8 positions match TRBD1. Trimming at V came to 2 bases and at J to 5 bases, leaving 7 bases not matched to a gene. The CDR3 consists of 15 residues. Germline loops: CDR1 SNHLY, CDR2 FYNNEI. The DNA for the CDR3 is TGTGCCAGCAGTGAACCAGGGGGCTCACGGGAGACCCAGTACTTC. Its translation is CASSEPGGSRETQYF.

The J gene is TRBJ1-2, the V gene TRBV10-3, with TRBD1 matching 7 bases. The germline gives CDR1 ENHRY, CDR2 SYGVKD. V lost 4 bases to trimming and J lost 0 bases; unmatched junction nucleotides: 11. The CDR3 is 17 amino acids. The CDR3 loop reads CAISGGDSQGANYGYTF. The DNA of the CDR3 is TGTGCCATCAGTGGGGGGGACAGCCAAGGCGCTAACTATGGCTACACCTTC.

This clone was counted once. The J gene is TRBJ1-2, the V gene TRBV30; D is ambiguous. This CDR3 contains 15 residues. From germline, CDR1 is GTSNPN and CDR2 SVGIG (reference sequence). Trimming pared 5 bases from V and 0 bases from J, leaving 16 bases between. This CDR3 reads CAWGGRTDTNYGYTF. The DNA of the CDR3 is TGTGCCTGGGGTGGTAGAACAGACACTAACTATGGCTACACCTTC.

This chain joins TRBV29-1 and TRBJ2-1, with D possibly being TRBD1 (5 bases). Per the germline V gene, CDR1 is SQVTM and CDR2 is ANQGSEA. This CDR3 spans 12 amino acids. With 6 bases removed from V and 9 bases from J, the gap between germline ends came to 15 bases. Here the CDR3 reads CSVAAGRGEQFF. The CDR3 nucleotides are TGCAGCGTGGCCGCAGGGCGCGGTGAGCAGTTCTTC.

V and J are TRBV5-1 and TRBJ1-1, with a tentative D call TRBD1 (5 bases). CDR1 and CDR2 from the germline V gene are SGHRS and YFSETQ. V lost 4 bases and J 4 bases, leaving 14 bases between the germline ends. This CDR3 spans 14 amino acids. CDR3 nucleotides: TGCGCCAGCAGCGAATCGACAGTTTTCACTGAAGCTTTCTTT. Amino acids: CASSESTVFTEAFF.

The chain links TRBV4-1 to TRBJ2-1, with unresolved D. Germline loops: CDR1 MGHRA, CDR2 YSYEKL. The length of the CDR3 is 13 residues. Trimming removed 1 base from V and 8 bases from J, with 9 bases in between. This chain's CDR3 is CASSQVGFDEQFF. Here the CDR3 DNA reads TGCGCCAGCAGCCAAGTTGGCTTTGATGAGCAGTTCTTC.

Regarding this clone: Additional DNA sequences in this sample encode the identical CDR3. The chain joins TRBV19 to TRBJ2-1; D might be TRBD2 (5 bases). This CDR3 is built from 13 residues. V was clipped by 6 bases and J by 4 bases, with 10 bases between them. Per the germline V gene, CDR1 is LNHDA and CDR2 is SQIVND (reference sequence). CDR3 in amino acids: CASSPRGYNEQFF. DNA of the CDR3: TGTGCCAGTAGCCCCCGGGGATACAATGAGCAGTTCTTC.

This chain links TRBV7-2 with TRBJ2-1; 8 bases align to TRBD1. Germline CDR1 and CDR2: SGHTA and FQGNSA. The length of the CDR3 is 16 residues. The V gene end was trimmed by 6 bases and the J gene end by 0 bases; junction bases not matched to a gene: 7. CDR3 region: CASSRQGTLSYNEQFF. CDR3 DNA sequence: TGTGCCAGCAGTCGACAGGGGACCCTCTCCTACAATGAGCAGTTCTTC. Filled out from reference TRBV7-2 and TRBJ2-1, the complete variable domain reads GAGVSQSPSNKVTEKGKDVELRCDPISGHTALYWYRQSLGQGLEFLIYFQGNSAPDKSGLPSDRFSAERTGGSVSTLTIQRTQQEDSAVYLCASSRQGTLSYNEQFFGPGTRLTVL.

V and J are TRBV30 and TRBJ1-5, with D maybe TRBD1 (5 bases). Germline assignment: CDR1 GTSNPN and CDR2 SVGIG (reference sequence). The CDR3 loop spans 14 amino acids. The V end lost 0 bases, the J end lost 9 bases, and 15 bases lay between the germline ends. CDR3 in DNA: TGTGCCTGGAGTGTCACGGGGGGATATCGGCCCCAGCATTTT. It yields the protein CAWSVTGGYRPQHF.